Sequencing of this TCR beta chain was carried out in a study of shared clonotypes between healthy human individuals. This clone was counted once. Clones were sequenced by immunoSEQ multiplex PCR, and TCRdb holds only the in-frame ones, with some missing. The table has over 2 million clones, under 95% seen once. The specimen was naive CD4+ T cells from PBMCs. Subset given: CD45RA+ positively selected. This TCR was sampled from a young man in good health. Some clones in this sample may be carry-over from other donors' samples.

The CDR3 sequence: CASSLNGGPETQYF. The CDR3 bases are TGTGCCAGCAGCTTAAACGGTGGCCCAGAGACCCAGTACTTC. The chain is built from TRBV7-3 and TRBJ2-5; D gene ambiguous. From germline, CDR1 is SGHTA and CDR2 FQGTGA. This CDR3 has 14 amino acids. With 1 base removed from V and 4 bases from J, the gap between germline ends came to 10 bases.